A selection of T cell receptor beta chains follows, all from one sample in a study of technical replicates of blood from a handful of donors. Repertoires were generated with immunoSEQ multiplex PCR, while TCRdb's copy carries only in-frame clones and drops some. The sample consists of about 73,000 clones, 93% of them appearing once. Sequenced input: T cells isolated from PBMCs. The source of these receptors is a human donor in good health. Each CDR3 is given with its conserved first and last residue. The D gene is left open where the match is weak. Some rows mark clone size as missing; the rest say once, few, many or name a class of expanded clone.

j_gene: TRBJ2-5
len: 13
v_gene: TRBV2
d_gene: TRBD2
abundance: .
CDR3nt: TGTGCCAGCACCAGCGGGGAAAAAGAGACCCAGTACTTC
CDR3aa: CASTSGEKETQYF

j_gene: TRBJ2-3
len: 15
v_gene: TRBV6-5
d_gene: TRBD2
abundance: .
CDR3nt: TGTGCCAGCAGTAGAGCGGGAGTGACCACAGATACGCAGTATTTT
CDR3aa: CASSRAGVTTDTQYF

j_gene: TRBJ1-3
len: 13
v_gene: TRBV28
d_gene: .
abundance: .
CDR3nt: TGTGCCAGCAGTCCAGTGTCTGGAAACACCATATATTTT
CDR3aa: CASSPVSGNTIYF

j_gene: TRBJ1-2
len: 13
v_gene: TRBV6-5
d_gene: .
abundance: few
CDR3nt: TGTGCCAGCAGTTACCGACAGGACTATGGCTACACCTTC
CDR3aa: CASSYRQDYGYTF

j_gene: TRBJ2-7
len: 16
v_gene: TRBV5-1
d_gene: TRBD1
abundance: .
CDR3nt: TGCGCCAGCACCTTGCACGGGACAGGGGGGATCTACGAGCAGTACTTC
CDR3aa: CASTLHGTGGIYEQYF

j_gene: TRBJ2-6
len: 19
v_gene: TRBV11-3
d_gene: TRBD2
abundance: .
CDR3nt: TGTGCCAGCAGCTTTACCGTGGGACTAGCGGGAGCTGGGGCCAACGTCCTGACTTTC
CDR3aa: CASSFTVGLAGAGANVLTF

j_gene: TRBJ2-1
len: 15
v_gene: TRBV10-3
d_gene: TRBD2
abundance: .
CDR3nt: TGTGCCATCAGTGAGTTTAGCGGGGGGGCGAATGAGCAGTTCTTC
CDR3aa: CAISEFSGGANEQFF

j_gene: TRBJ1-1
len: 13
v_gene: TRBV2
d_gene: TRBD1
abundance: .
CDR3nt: TGTGCCAGCACCACAGGGGGCGTCACTGAAGCTTTCTTT
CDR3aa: CASTTGGVTEAFF

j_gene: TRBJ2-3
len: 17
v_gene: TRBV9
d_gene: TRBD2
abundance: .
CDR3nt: TGTGCCAGCAGCGTAGCGGCTAGCGGGGGCCTCACAGATACGCAGTATTTT
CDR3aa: CASSVAASGGLTDTQYF

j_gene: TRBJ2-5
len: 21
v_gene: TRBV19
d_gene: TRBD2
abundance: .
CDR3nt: TGTGCCAGTAGCCACTTCCGATCGGGGACTAGCGGGAGGTTGGATAAAGAGACCCAGTACTTC
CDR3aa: CASSHFRSGTSGRLDKETQYF

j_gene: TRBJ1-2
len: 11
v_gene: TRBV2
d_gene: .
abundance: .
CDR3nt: TGTGCCAGCAGCGGGAACTATGGCTACACCTTC
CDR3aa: CASSGNYGYTF

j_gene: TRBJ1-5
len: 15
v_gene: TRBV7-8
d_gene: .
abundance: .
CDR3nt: TGTGCCAGCAGCTTAGGCAGGGTTAGCAATCAGCCCCAGCATTTT
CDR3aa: CASSLGRVSNQPQHF

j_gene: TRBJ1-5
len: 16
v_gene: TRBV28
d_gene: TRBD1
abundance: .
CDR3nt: TGTGCCAGCAGTTTTCGGATCGAGGGGGCTAAGCAGCCCCAGCATTTT
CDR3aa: CASSFRIEGAKQPQHF

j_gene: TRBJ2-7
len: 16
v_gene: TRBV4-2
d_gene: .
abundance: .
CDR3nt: TGTGCCAGCAGCCAAGATTTGAGACCCGGGGACTACGAGCAGTACTTC
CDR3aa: CASSQDLRPGDYEQYF

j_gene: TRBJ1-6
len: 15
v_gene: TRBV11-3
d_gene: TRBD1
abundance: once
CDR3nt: TGTGCCAGCAGCTGGACAGGGCTTAATCGTTCACCCCTCCACTTT
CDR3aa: CASSWTGLNRSPLHF

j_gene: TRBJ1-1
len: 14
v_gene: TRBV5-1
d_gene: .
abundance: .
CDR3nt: TGCGCCAGCAGTTTGAAGACACTCAACACTGAAGCTTTCTTT
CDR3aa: CASSLKTLNTEAFF

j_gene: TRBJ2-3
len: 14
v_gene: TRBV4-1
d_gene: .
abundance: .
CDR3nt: TGCGCCAGCAGCCCCGGGTCCCACACAGATACGCAGTATTTT
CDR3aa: CASSPGSHTDTQYF

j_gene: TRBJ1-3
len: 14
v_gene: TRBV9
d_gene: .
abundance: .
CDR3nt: TGTGCCAGCAGCGTATCCAACTCTGGAAACACCATATATTTT
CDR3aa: CASSVSNSGNTIYF

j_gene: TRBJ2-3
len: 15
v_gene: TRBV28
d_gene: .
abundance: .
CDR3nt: TGTGCCAGCAGTCCTGGACACCTCTACACAGATACGCAGTATTTT
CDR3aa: CASSPGHLYTDTQYF

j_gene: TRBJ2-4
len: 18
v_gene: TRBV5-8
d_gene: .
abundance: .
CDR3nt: TGTGCCAGCAGCTTGGGAAGAGAACTCTATTCGTCCAAAAACATTCAGTACTTC
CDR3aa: CASSLGRELYSSKNIQYF

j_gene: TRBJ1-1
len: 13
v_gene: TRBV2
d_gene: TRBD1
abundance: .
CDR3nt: TGTGCCAGCAGTGTGGGACAGGAAGTGCTAGCTTTCTTT
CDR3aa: CASSVGQEVLAFF

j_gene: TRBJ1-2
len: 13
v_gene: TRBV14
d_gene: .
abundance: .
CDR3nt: TGTGCCAGCAGCCAAGATTGGGCGGGTGGCTACACCTTC
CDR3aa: CASSQDWAGGYTF

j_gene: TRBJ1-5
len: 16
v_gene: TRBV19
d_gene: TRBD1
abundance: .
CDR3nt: TGTGCCAGTAGTTCAGGACAGGGGGCTCGCGGTCAGCCCCAGCATTTT
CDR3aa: CASSSGQGARGQPQHF

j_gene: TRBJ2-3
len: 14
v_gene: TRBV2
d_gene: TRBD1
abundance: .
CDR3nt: TGTGCCAGCAGTGAGACAGGGCACACAGATACGCAGTATTTT
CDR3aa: CASSETGHTDTQYF

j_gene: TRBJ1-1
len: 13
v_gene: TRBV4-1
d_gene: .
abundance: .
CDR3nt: TGCGCCAGCAGCCAAGAATACGGAGTGGAGAGCTTCTTT
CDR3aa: CASSQEYGVESFF

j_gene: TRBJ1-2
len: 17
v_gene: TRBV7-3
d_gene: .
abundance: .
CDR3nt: TGTGCCAGCAGCTTAAAAGGGGGGGCCTATGGAACATATGGCTACACCTTC
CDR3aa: CASSLKGGAYGTYGYTF

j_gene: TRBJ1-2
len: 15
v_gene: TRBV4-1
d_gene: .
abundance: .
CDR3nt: TGCGCCAGCAGCCAAGAGCGGGGGGCTGGTAGGGGCTACACCTTC
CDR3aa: CASSQERGAGRGYTF

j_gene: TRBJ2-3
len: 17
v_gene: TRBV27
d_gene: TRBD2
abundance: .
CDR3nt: TGTGCCAGCAGTTTTCGGACTGGGACTAGCGACACAGATACGCAGTATTTT
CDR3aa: CASSFRTGTSDTDTQYF

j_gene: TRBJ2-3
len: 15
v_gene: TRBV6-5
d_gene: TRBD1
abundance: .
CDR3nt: TGTGCCAGCAGCCGGACAGGGGCTAGCACAGATACGCAGTATTTT
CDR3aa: CASSRTGASTDTQYF

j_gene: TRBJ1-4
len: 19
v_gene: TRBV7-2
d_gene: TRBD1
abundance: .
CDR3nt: TGTGCCAGCAGCCCAGGGGACAGGGGGGGATTCGGGACTAATGAAAAACTGTTTTTT
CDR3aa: CASSPGDRGGFGTNEKLFF

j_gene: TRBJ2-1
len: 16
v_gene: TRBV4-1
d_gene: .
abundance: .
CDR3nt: TGCGCCAGCAGCCAAGATTTACGCGGTTTTTACAATGAGCAGTTCTTC
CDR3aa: CASSQDLRGFYNEQFF

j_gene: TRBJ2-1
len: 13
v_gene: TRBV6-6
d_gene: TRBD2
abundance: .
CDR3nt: TGTGCCAGCGCCGGGGGGGCCCCGAATGAGCAGTTCTTC
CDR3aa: CASAGGAPNEQFF

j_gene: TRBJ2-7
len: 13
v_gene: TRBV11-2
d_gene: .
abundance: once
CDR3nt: TGTGCCAGCAGCTTCCCGAGCTTCTACGAGCAGTACTTC
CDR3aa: CASSFPSFYEQYF

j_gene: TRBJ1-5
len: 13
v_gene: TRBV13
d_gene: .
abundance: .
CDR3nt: TGTGCCAGCAGCTTGATCGGGGAACAGCCCCAGCATTTT
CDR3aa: CASSLIGEQPQHF

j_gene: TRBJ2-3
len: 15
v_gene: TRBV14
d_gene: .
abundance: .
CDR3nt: TGTGCCAGCAGTTACCGAAGAGACTTCGGGAATACGCAGTATTTT
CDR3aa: CASSYRRDFGNTQYF

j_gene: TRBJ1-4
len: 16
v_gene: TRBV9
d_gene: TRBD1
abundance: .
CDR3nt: TGTGCCAGCAGCGTAGGGGTCCGGGACAGGCGTGAAAAACTGTTTTTT
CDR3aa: CASSVGVRDRREKLFF

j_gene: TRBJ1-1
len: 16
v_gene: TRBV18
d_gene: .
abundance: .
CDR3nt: TGTGCCAGCTCACCCTACCGTTCACTCCTGAGAGGGGAAGCTTTCTTT
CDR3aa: CASSPYRSLLRGEAFF